Listed below are T cell receptor beta chains from one sample, sequenced in a study of CD8 T cells in Susac syndrome. Each CDR3 protein is one row after TCRdb ran MiXCR on the immunoSEQ multiplex PCR reads. Of more than 70,000 distinct CDR3 sequences detected, roughly 91% appear once; the ten largest clones hold under 0.6%. The source material was CD8+ T cells from PBMCs. These receptor sequences come from a human donor with multiple sclerosis. Each CDR3 is given with its conserved first and last residue. The D gene is left open where the match is weak. Rows give clone size only sometimes, using once, few, many, or a class for an expanded clone.

TRBV3-1	.	TRBJ1-1	18	.	TGTGCCAGCAGCCAAGAACCCTTCGGTAGTTACATGAACACTGAAGCTTTCTTT	CASSQEPFGSYMNTEAFF
TRBV5-1	.	TRBJ1-1	13	.	TGCGCCAGCAGCTTGGAAGGGGGGGTAGAAGCTTTCTTT	CASSLEGGVEAFF
TRBV12-3/TRBV12-4	.	TRBJ1-3	16	TRBD1	TGTGCCAGCAGTCGTTCTACAGGGGGCTCTGGAAACACCATATATTTT	CASSRSTGGSGNTIYF
TRBV25-1	.	TRBJ2-3	15	.	TGTGCCAGCAGTGGTTACTACAGGGGAGGAGATACGCAGTATTTT	CASSGYYRGGDTQYF
TRBV18	.	TRBJ2-6	15	TRBD2	TGTGCCAGCTCACCGGGAGGGCTTGGGGCCAACGTCCTGACTTTC	CASSPGGLGANVLTF
TRBV7-9	.	TRBJ2-1	17	.	TGTGCCAGCACCGATGGACGTGGGCAAAGGACCTACAATGAGCAGTTCTTC	CASTDGRGQRTYNEQFF
TRBV12-3/TRBV12-4	.	TRBJ2-7	12	.	TGTGCCAGCAGCTTTACCGGGACAACCATGGACTTC	CASSFTGTTMDF
TRBV6-5	.	TRBJ2-2	19	TRBD2	TGTGCCAGCAGTTACTCCCCTCCGACCAGCGGGGATATCACCGGGGAGCTGTTTTTT	CASSYSPPTSGDITGELFF
TRBV5-6	.	TRBJ2-1	14	.	TGTGCCAGCAGCTCTGGTGAGGGATACAATGAGCAGTTCTTC	CASSSGEGYNEQFF
TRBV4-3	once	TRBJ2-6	16	.	TGCGCCAGCAGCCAAGATCGGGGCTCTGGGGCCAACGTCCTGACTTTC	CASSQDRGSGANVLTF
TRBV14	.	TRBJ1-2	14	TRBD1	TGTGCCAGCAGCCTAGCGACAGGGAAGGATGGCTACACCTTC	CASSLATGKDGYTF
TRBV7-8	.	TRBJ2-5	17	.	TGTGCCAGCAGCTTACAGGAGCAGATTAGTCATGAAGAGACCCAGTACTTC	CASSLQEQISHEETQYF
TRBV10-1	.	TRBJ2-5	14	.	TGCGCCAGCAGTGATACTAGGTCGGGAGAGACCCAGTACTTC	CASSDTRSGETQYF
TRBV28	.	TRBJ2-7	13	.	TGTGCCAGCAGTTTAGCTCCGGAAGGAGAGCAGTACTTC	CASSLAPEGEQYF
TRBV9	.	TRBJ1-1	16	TRBD1	TGTGCCAGCAGCGTAGCTGGGGACAGCCACATGGTGGAAGCTTTCTTT	CASSVAGDSHMVEAFF
TRBV19	.	TRBJ2-1	14	TRBD2	TGTGCCAGTAGTATCTGGGGGGGTAGTAATGAGCAGTTCTTC	CASSIWGGSNEQFF
TRBV6-5	.	TRBJ1-1	14	TRBD1	TGTGCCAGCAGGACAGGGGGCAGGGACACTGAAGCTTTCTTT	CASRTGGRDTEAFF
TRBV27	once	TRBJ2-1	15	TRBD2	TGTGCCAGCAGCTGGGGGACTAGCGGCCTGAATGAGCAGTTCTTC	CASSWGTSGLNEQFF
TRBV20-1	.	TRBJ2-1	15	.	TGCAGTGCTAGAGATCGAATGGGGCGAGACAATGAGCAGTTCTTC	CSARDRMGRDNEQFF
TRBV6-6	.	TRBJ2-3	15	TRBD1	TGTGCCAGCAGGCAGGGACAGGGCTTCACAGATACGCAGTATTTT	CASRQGQGFTDTQYF
TRBV4-3	.	TRBJ1-2	13	.	TGCGCCAGCAGTCCCTTAGGCGGTGGCGGCTACACCTTC	CASSPLGGGGYTF
TRBV28	.	TRBJ1-1	13	.	TGTGCCAGCAGCCCGGGAAGGACCACTGAAGCTTTCTTT	CASSPGRTTEAFF
TRBV5-1	.	TRBJ2-1	16	.	TGCGCCAGCAGCTTGGTGGGCGGGACGGCAGGTGGTGAGCAGTTCTTC	CASSLVGGTAGGEQFF
TRBV9	.	TRBJ2-7	15	.	TGTGCCAGCAGCCCACTAGCTGGGGAGGTATCCGAGCAGTACTTC	CASSPLAGEVSEQYF
TRBV6-2/TRBV6-3	.	TRBJ2-7	15	.	TGTGCCAGCAGTAGACCACAGGCCACCTCCTACGAGCAGTACTTC	CASSRPQATSYEQYF
TRBV10-3	.	TRBJ1-2	13	.	TGTGCCATCAGTGATCTGGGGATAGAGGGCTACACCTTC	CAISDLGIEGYTF
TRBV9	.	TRBJ2-7	15	.	TGTGCCAGCAGCGTAGGGGCAGGCAGCTCCTACGAGCAGTACTTC	CASSVGAGSSYEQYF
TRBV9	.	TRBJ2-3	13	.	TGTGCCAGCTCAACGGAAAACACAGATACGCAGTATTTT	CASSTENTDTQYF
TRBV13	.	TRBJ2-2	13	.	TGTGCCAGCAGGTCAAGTAATAGCGGGGAGCTGTTTTTT	CASRSSNSGELFF
TRBV28	.	TRBJ1-6	12	.	TGTGCCAGCAGTTTACAGAATTCACCCCTCCACTTT	CASSLQNSPLHF
TRBV28	.	TRBJ1-2	17	.	TGTGCCAGCAGTCTCTCCGTTATTACGACTGGGCGTTATGGCTACACCTTC	CASSLSVITTGRYGYTF
TRBV28	.	TRBJ2-2	14	.	TGTGCCAGCCGTTACAGAACTTTCGCCGGGGAGCTGTTTTTT	CASRYRTFAGELFF
TRBV29-1	.	TRBJ2-3	17	TRBD2	TGCAGCGTTATGCCCCATTATGCGGGGGGTAGCACAGATACGCAGTATTTT	CSVMPHYAGGSTDTQYF
TRBV19	.	TRBJ2-1	14	.	TGTGCCAGTAGTATGGGGTATCAAGGGAATGAGCAGTTCTTC	CASSMGYQGNEQFF
TRBV25-1	once	TRBJ2-1	14	.	TGTGCCAGCAGTGTTGAGGCGGAGGGGGTAGGGCAGTTCTTC	CASSVEAEGVGQFF
TRBV9	.	TRBJ2-1	15	TRBD2	TGTGCCAGCAGCGGGAGCGGGGGTCTAGTTAACGTGCAGTTCTTC	CASSGSGGLVNVQFF
TRBV5-1	.	TRBJ1-1	13	.	TGCGCCAGCTCCTGGGGGGTGAACACTGAAGCTTTCTTT	CASSWGVNTEAFF
TRBV20-1	.	TRBJ2-5	13	.	TGCAGTGCTAGTGGGGGGGCAACAGAGACCCAGTACTTC	CSASGGATETQYF
TRBV4-1	few	TRBJ1-2	13	.	TGCGCCAGCAGCCAAGCCCTGGGGAGAGGCTACACCTTC	CASSQALGRGYTF
TRBV10-2	.	TRBJ2-3	16	TRBD2	TGCGCCAGCACTCCGGGACTAGCGGGAGGTGCAGATACGCAGTATTTT	CASTPGLAGGADTQYF
TRBV30	.	TRBJ2-1	13	TRBD2	TGTGCCTGGAGTGGGGGGGGAGGCAATGAGCAGTTCTTC	CAWSGGGGNEQFF
TRBV7-9	.	TRBJ2-6	17	TRBD1	TGTGCCAGCAGCTCGAGGGGGACAGCATCTGGGGCCAACGTCCTGACTTTC	CASSSRGTASGANVLTF
TRBV28	.	TRBJ2-4	13	.	TGTGCCAGCAGTGACACCCTCAAAAACATTCAGTACTTC	CASSDTLKNIQYF
TRBV24-1	.	TRBJ2-2	18	.	TGTGCCACCAGTGATCCTACCATGACAAGATCGAACACCGGGGAGCTGTTTTTT	CATSDPTMTRSNTGELFF
TRBV6-6	.	TRBJ2-7	12	.	TGTGCCAGCAGTTACGAGGTAAACGAGCAGTACTTC	CASSYEVNEQYF
TRBV13	.	TRBJ2-1	14	.	TGTGCCAGCAGCTTGCGATGGGGGGATGATGAGCAGTTCTTC	CASSLRWGDDEQFF
TRBV24-1	.	TRBJ1-5	15	.	TGTGCCACCAGTGATTCGACGGCCTACAATCAGCCCCAGCATTTT	CATSDSTAYNQPQHF
TRBV28	.	TRBJ2-7	14	TRBD2	TGTGCCAGCAGTCCGATAGCGGGAGCGGGAGAGCAGTACTTC	CASSPIAGAGEQYF